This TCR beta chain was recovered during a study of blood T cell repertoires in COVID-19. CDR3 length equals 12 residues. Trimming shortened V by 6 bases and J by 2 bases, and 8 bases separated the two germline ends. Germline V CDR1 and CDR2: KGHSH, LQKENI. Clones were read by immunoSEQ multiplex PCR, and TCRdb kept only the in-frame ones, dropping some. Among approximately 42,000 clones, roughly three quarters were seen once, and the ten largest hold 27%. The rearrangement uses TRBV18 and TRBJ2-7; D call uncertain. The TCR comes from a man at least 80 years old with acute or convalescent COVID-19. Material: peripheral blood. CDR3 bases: TGTGCCAGCTCCCCCCTTCCCTACGAGCAGTACTTC. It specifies CASSPLPYEQYF.